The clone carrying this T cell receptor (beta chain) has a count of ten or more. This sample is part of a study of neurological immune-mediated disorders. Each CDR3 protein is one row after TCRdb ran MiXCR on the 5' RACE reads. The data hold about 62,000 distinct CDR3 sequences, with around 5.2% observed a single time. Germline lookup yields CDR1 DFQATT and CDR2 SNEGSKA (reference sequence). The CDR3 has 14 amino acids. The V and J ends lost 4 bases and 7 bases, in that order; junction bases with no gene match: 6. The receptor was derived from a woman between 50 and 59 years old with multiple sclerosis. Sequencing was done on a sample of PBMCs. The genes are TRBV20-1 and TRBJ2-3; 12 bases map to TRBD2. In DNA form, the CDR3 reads TGCAGTGCTAAGCTAGCGGGGGGGCGTAATACGCAGTATTTT. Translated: CSAKLAGGRNTQYF.